This passage covers 25 T cell receptor beta chains from one sample sequenced in a study of CD8+ T cells in alopecia areata. The treatment here: oral pan-JAK inhibitor, 5-10 mg twice daily. cDNA prepared by RNA extraction and subsequent reverse transcription served as the template for sequencing. Sequenced by immunoSEQ multiplex PCR; TCRdb stores in-frame clones only, minus some. The table lists about 180,000 clones, 58% of them singletons. This material consisted of CD4+ T cells sorted from blood, taken at approximately week 61, from a patient treated with tofacitinib. The receptor source for this set is a human donor with alopecia areata.

V usage is TRBV7-2 and J usage is TRBJ1-5; D is unresolved. From germline, CDR1 is SGHTA and CDR2 FQGNSA. The CDR3 has 13 amino acids. Trimming stripped 4 bases from V and 0 bases from J, with 4 bases between. The CDR3 here is CASSYHSNQPQHF. CDR3 DNA sequence: TGTGCCAGCAGCTACCATAGCAATCAGCCCCAGCATTTT.

The V and J genes are TRBV7-7 and TRBJ2-7; D possibly corresponds to TRBD2 (6 bases). Trimming took 0 bases from V and 2 from J, leaving 14 bases between them. There are 16 residues in the CDR3. From germline, CDR1 is SSHAT and CDR2 FNYEAQ (reference sequence). The CDR3 sequence: CASSLARWGETYEQYF. The CDR3 nucleotides read TGTGCCAGCAGCTTAGCGCGGTGGGGGGAAACCTACGAGCAGTACTTC.

The chain carries TRBV27 and TRBJ1-5; D might be TRBD1 (5 bases). CDR3 length equals 14 residues. Trimming took off 7 bases at V and 3 bases at J, with 13 bases between the two ends. The germline V gene encodes CDR1 MNHEY and CDR2 SMNVEV (reference sequence). Here the CDR3 DNA reads TGTGCCAGCAAAATGGGGGGGAACAATCAGCCCCAGCATTTT. Protein sequence: CASKMGGNNQPQHF.

The chain couples TRBV10-3 to TRBJ2-1, with D perhaps matching TRBD1 (6 bases). Trimming left V 6 bases short and J 10 bases short, with 13 bases between. Looked up from germline, CDR1 is ENHRY and CDR2 is SYGVKD. The CDR3 has 12 amino acids. The CDR3 is CAISSAGDEQFF. The CDR3, as DNA: TGTGCCATCAGCTCCGCAGGGGACGAGCAGTTCTTC.

This clone was counted between two and nine times. The genes are TRBV29-1 and TRBJ2-2, with 8 bases lining up with TRBD1. The germline gives CDR1 SQVTM, CDR2 ANQGSEA. V gave up 5 bases and J gave up 2 bases; unmatched junction bases: 10. This CDR3 is built from 16 residues. CDR3: CSVLPRQGPNTGELFF. The CDR3 nucleotides are TGCAGCGTTTTGCCCCGACAGGGGCCTAACACCGGGGAGCTGTTTTTT.

A few counts support this clone. The J gene is TRBJ1-3, the V gene TRBV19; D is unresolved. CDR1 and CDR2 (germline): LNHDA, SQIVND (reference sequence). There are 15 residues in the CDR3. V was cut by 1 base and J by 0 bases, with 7 bases left in between. CDR3 residues: CASSIGAASGNTIYF. For the CDR3, the DNA is TGTGCCAGTAGTATAGGGGCAGCCTCTGGAAACACCATATATTTT.

The rearrangement uses TRBV5-1 and TRBJ2-6; no firm D call. V lost 0 bases and J lost 0, with 7 bases in between. Germline CDR1 SGHRS, CDR2 YFSETQ. The CDR3 runs 16 residues. The CDR3 loop reads CASSLASGSGANVLTF. As DNA, the CDR3 is TGCGCCAGCAGCTTGGCTTCAGGCTCTGGGGCCAACGTCCTGACTTTC.

This sequence joins TRBV7-8 and TRBJ2-5; D possibly corresponds to TRBD2 (5 bases). Deletions cut 0 bases from V and 7 bases from J, with 18 bases between. The CDR3 is 16 residues long. Germline V lookup: CDR1 SGHVS, CDR2 FQNEAQ. Here the CDR3 reads CASSLATTRVRGTQYF. CDR3 bases: TGTGCCAGCAGCTTAGCTACTACGAGGGTCAGAGGGACCCAGTACTTC. Drawing the rest from reference TRBV7-8 and TRBJ2-5, the complete variable domain is GAGVSQSPRYKVAKRGQDVALRCDPISGHVSLFWYQQALGQGPEFLTYFQNEAQLDKSGLPSDRFFAERPEGSVSTLKIQRTQQEDSAVYLCASSLATTRVRGTQYFGPGTRLLVL.

J is TRBJ2-3 and V is TRBV5-1; tentative D call: TRBD1 (5 bases). Trimming left V 4 bases short and J 1 base short, with 16 bases between. The CDR3 runs 16 residues. Germline V gene lookup returns CDR1 SGHRS and CDR2 YFSETQ. CDR3 protein: CASSPTGQGGTDTQYF. The CDR3 nucleotides are TGCGCCAGCAGCCCAACCGGACAAGGGGGCACAGATACGCAGTATTTT.

The V and J genes are TRBV6-1 and TRBJ1-3; D is unresolved. Germline V gives CDR1 MNHNS, CDR2 SASEGT. The CDR3 has 14 residues. Trimming pared 4 bases from V and 0 bases from J, leaving 7 bases between. CDR3 sequence (DNA): TGTGCCAGCAGTGCTCTCGGCTCTGGAAACACCATATATTTT. Translation: CASSALGSGNTIYF.

This chain uses TRBV30 with TRBJ1-2; D is unclear. Germline V lookup: CDR1 GTSNPN, CDR2 SVGIG (reference sequence). The CDR3 loop spans 17 amino acids. The V and J ends lost 0 bases and 0 bases respectively, with 17 bases between them. CDR3 sequence: CAWSVKGPNYPNYGYTF. DNA for the CDR3: TGTGCCTGGAGTGTGAAAGGCCCAAACTACCCTAACTATGGCTACACCTTC.

This clone was counted between two and nine times. The genes are TRBV2 and TRBJ2-7; maybe TRBD2 (5 bases). The CDR3 consists of 14 residues. V was shortened by 1 base and J by 5 bases, with 12 bases between the two germline ends. In germline, CDR1 is SNHLY, CDR2 FYNNEI. In DNA form, the CDR3 reads TGTGCCAGCAGTGAAGATCGGGGTGGGGACGAGCAGTACTTC. The encoded protein is CASSEDRGGDEQYF.

In the case of this clone: The junction departs from the called germline gene at one end, perhaps through a read error. The V gene is TRBV9, the J gene TRBJ2-3; D tentatively fits TRBD1 or TRBD2 (5 bases each). The CDR3 consists of 12 residues. CDR1 SGDLS and CDR2 YYNGEE come from the germline V gene. CDR3 nucleotides: TGTGCCAGCAGCGTAGTCCAGGGAAGGGAGTCTTTT. Translated, it gives CASSVVQGRESF. Variable domain in full (rest from reference TRBV9 and TRBJ2-3): DSGVTQTPKHLITATGQRVTLRCSPRSGDLSVYWYQQSLDQGLQFLIQYYNGEERAKGNILERFSAQQFPDLHSELNLSSLELGDSALYFCASSVVQGRESFGPGTRLTVL.

The rearrangement uses TRBV9 and TRBJ2-3; D gene ambiguous. The CDR3 has 12 amino acids. V was pared by 4 bases and J by 0 bases, with 3 bases between. Germline CDR1 SGDLS, CDR2 YYNGEE. CDR3 sequence reads: CASSPSTDTQYF. For the CDR3, the DNA is TGTGCCAGCAGCCCAAGCACAGATACGCAGTATTTT.

Only a few counts were recorded for this clone. This chain uses TRBV5-1 with TRBJ2-3; 11 nucleotides agree with TRBD2. The CDR3 has 17 amino acids. J was trimmed by 4 bases and V by 4 bases; bases with no gene match: 11. CDR1 is SGHRS and CDR2 is YFSETQ in the germline V gene. This CDR3 is CASSAGLAGGLPDTQYF. The DNA for the CDR3 is TGCGCCAGCAGCGCCGGCTTAGCGGGGGGGCTCCCAGATACGCAGTATTTT.

This chain links TRBV30 with TRBJ1-1; the D gene is possibly TRBD1 (5 bases). V dropped 3 bases and J dropped 4 bases, with 12 bases sitting between them. Germline V gene lookup returns CDR1 GTSNPN and CDR2 SVGIG (reference sequence). This CDR3 region has 13 residues. The CDR3 DNA reads as TGTGCCTGGAGACGACAGAGTAGCACTGAAGCTTTCTTT. Translating gives CAWRRQSSTEAFF.

The V gene is TRBV30, the J gene TRBJ1-5; tentative D call: TRBD1 (5 bases). Trimming took off 2 bases at V and 6 bases at J, with 20 bases between the two ends. Germline loops: CDR1 GTSNPN, CDR2 SVGIG (reference sequence). CDR3 length: 16 amino acids. The CDR3 is CAWSTGTPDPRQPQHF. The CDR3 DNA reads as TGTGCCTGGAGTACGGGGACCCCAGATCCACGTCAGCCCCAGCATTTT.

A note on this clone: A much larger clonotype is one base distant, so this may be a read error. The chain links TRBV4-1 to TRBJ2-2; 7 bases line up with TRBD2. J gave up 5 bases and V 4 bases, and 4 bases lay outside the gene matches. This CDR3 contains 14 residues. The germline V gene encodes CDR1 MGHRA and CDR2 YSYEKL. In nucleotides, the CDR3 is TGCGCCAGCAGCCGGGACTACGAGACCGGGGAGCTGTTTTTT. Its protein product is CASSRDYETGELFF.

This chain uses TRBV4-2 with TRBJ2-2; no clear D gene. Deletions cut 1 base from V and 0 bases from J, with 6 bases between. This CDR3 spans 15 amino acids. Germline loops: CDR1 LGHNA, CDR2 YNFKEQ. Here the CDR3 DNA reads TGTGCCAGCAGCCAAGGCAGCGCGAACACCGGGGAGCTGTTTTTT. This gives the protein CASSQGSANTGELFF.

The chain links TRBV30 to TRBJ1-5; D may be TRBD1 (6 bases). This CDR3 has 13 amino acids. In germline, CDR1 is GTSNPN, CDR2 SVGIG (reference sequence). Deletions cut 4 bases from V and 8 bases from J, with 15 bases between. CDR3: CAWNGQLEEPQHF. CDR3 nucleotide sequence: TGTGCCTGGAACGGACAGCTCGAAGAGCCCCAGCATTTT.

This clone occurred once. DNA for the CDR3: TGTGCCTGGAGTGCTCCGGGACCTTTACAAGAGACCCAGTACTTC. The encoded protein is CAWSAPGPLQETQYF. The V gene is TRBV30, the J gene TRBJ2-5; D may correspond to TRBD1 or TRBD2 (5 bases each). This CDR3 region has 15 residues. V lost 1 base and J 2 bases, leaving 14 bases between the germline ends. The germline gives CDR1 GTSNPN, CDR2 SVGIG (reference sequence).

This clone occurred once. CDR3 DNA sequence: TGTGCTGGGAGGGGAGGGACAGCCGTTCACGAGCAGTACTTC. Translation gives CAGRGGTAVHEQYF. The chain recombines TRBV30 with TRBJ2-7; either TRBD1 or TRBD2 may supply D (7 bases each). CDR1 is GTSNPN and CDR2 is SVGIG in the germline V gene (reference sequence). The CDR3 runs to 14 residues.

The J gene is TRBJ1-2, the V gene TRBV15; D perhaps matches TRBD1 (5 bases). Germline V CDR1 and CDR2: LNHNV, YYDKDF (reference sequence). Trimming stripped 0 bases from V and 4 bases from J, with 9 bases between. This CDR3 has 14 amino acids. CDR3 residues: CATSREGLVYGYTF. The DNA of the CDR3 is TGTGCCACCAGCAGAGAGGGACTGGTCTATGGCTACACCTTC.

The rearrangement links TRBV30 to TRBJ2-3, with a weak D call TRBD2 (6 bases). Germline V gene data show CDR1 as GTSNPN and CDR2 as SVGIG (reference sequence). V gave up 0 bases and J gave up 2 bases, with 12 bases separating them. This CDR3 has 15 amino acids. As DNA, the CDR3 is TGTGCCTGGAGTGTACTGCGGGGTAACACAGATACGCAGTATTTT. Its translation: CAWSVLRGNTDTQYF.

The rearrangement joins TRBV19 to TRBJ2-3; 7 positions agree with TRBD1. V was clipped by 8 bases and J by 6 bases; unmatched bases: 8. This CDR3 is built from 13 residues. Germline assignment: CDR1 LNHDA and CDR2 SQIVND (reference sequence). In DNA, the CDR3 is TGTGCCAGTGGACGGGACAGAGGGGATACGCAGTATTTT. It codes for CASGRDRGDTQYF.